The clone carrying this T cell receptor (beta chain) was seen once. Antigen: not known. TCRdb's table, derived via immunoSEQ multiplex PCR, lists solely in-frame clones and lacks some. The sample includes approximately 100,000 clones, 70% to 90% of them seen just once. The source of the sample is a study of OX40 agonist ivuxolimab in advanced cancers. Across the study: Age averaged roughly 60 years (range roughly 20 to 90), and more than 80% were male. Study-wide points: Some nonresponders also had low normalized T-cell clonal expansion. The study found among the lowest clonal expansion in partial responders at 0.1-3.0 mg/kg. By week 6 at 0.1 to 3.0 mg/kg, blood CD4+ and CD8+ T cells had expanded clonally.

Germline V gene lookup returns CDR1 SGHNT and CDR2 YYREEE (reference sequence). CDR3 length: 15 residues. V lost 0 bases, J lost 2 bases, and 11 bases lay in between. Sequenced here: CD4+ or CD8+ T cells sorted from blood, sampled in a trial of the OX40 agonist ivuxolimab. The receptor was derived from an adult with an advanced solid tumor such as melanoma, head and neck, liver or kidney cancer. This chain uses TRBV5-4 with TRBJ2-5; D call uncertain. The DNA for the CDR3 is TGTGCCAGCAGCTTGGAGGGCCCACTTCAAGAGACCCAGTACTTC. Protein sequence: CASSLEGPLQETQYF.